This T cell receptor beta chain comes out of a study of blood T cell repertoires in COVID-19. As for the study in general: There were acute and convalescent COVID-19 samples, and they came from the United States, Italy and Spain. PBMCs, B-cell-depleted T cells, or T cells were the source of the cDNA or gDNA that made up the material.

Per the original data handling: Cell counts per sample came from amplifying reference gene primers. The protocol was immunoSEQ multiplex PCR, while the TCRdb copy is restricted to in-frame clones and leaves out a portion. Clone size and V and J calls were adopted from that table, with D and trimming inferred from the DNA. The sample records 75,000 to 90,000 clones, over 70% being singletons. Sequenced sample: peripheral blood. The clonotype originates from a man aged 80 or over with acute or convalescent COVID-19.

The CDR3 DNA follows: TGTGCCAGTAGTATGGAGCCCCCCGGCTCACCGCGAGCCTATGGCTACACCTTC. Protein: CASSMEPPGSPRAYGYTF. The chain is built from TRBV19 and TRBJ1-2; D unclear. Germline V lookup: CDR1 LNHDA, CDR2 SQIVND (reference sequence). Trimming took off 3 bases at V and 4 bases at J, with 24 bases between the two ends. This CDR3 contains 18 residues.